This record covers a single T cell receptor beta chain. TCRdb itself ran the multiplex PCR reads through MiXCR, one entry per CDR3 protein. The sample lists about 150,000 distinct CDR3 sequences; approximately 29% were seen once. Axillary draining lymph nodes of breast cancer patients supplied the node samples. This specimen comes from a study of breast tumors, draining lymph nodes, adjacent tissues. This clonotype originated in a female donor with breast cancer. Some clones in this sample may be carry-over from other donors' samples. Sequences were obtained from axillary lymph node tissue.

This chain's CDR3 is CASRLFGSAYNEQFF. The CDR3 region has the DNA TGTGCCAGCAGGCTTTTTGGGTCCGCCTACAATGAGCAGTTCTTC. The chain links TRBV6-2 or TRBV6-3 to TRBJ2-1; D is undetermined. Germline V gene lookup returns CDR1 MNHEY and CDR2 SVGEGT. V was clipped by 6 bases and J by 2 bases, with 14 bases between them. The CDR3 sequence is 15 residues long.